The clone carrying this TCR beta chain was detected a few times. The antigen remains unidentified. MiXCR, applied by TCRdb to the 5' RACE reads, yields one record per CDR3 protein. The sample lists roughly 250,000 distinct CDR3 sequences; 16% were seen once. The CDR3 extends over 15 amino acids. Germline CDR1 SEHNR, CDR2 FQNEAQ (reference sequence). Trimming pared 5 bases from V and 2 bases from J, leaving 14 bases between. The source of the sample is a study of T-cell memory formation after mild COVID-19. Study-wide findings and caveats: Most CD4+ clones that shrank were in CM and EM, while CD8+ ones turned up in EMRA.

This TCR came from a man in his late teens or twenties who had mild COVID-19 (a few samples of this study predate the infection). Cell type and time point are not known. V usage is TRBV7-9 and J usage is TRBJ2-3, with D perhaps matching TRBD1 (5 bases). The material sequenced was PBMCs or a T cell subset sorted from them (not recorded which). In nucleotides, the CDR3 is TGTGCCAGCAGCCCGTCAGGGATCCACACAGATACGCAGTATTTT. It codes for CASSPSGIHTDTQYF.